A selection of T cell receptor beta chains follows, all from one sample in a study of cytotoxic CD8 clonotypes in ibrutinib-treated CLL. Clones were read by immunoSEQ multiplex PCR, and TCRdb kept only the in-frame ones, dropping some. The sample holds some 120,000 clones; 84% are singletons and the top ten take roughly 3.1%. The sample in question was PBMCs, obtained after 24 months of ibrutinib treatment. These receptors were obtained from a human donor with chronic lymphocytic leukemia. CDR3s include the opening cysteine and the closing phenylalanine or tryptophan. A D gene is named only where the DNA matches it firmly. Size values are once, few and many counts, or a class for expanded clones, and some rows have none.

clone_size d_call j_call cdr3_length v_call cdr3_aa cdr3_nt
. TRBD2 TRBJ2-3 15 TRBV11-2 CASSLDGGGTDTQYF TGTGCCAGCAGCTTAGACGGGGGGGGCACAGATACGCAGTATTTT
. . TRBJ2-3 14 TRBV9 CASSVASLSDTQYF TGTGCCAGCAGCGTAGCTAGCCTATCAGATACGCAGTATTTT
. . TRBJ2-7 13 TRBV28 CASSRRGPDEQYF TGTGCCAGCAGTCGTAGGGGACCGGATGAGCAGTACTTC
. . TRBJ2-3 15 TRBV11-2 CASSLAARSTDTQYF TGTGCCAGCAGCTTAGCGGCGCGGAGCACAGATACGCAGTATTTT
. TRBD2 TRBJ2-7 19 TRBV9 CASSVDLGGLAGGTTEQYF TGTGCCAGCAGCGTAGATTTGGGTGGACTAGCGGGGGGAACTACGGAGCAGTACTTC
. . TRBJ2-7 16 TRBV6-1 CASSEARRAFSYEQYF TGTGCCAGCAGTGAAGCGCGCAGGGCCTTCTCCTACGAGCAGTACTTC
. TRBD1 TRBJ1-2 16 TRBV5-1 CASSLRPGTGSGGYTF TGCGCCAGCAGCTTACGTCCCGGGACAGGGTCGGGAGGCTACACCTTC
. . TRBJ2-5 15 TRBV4-1 CASSLTGTAQETQYF TGCGCCAGCAGCCTAACTGGGACGGCCCAAGAGACCCAGTACTTC
. . TRBJ2-3 13 TRBV29-1 CSAPGRGTDTQYF TGCAGCGCTCCGGGACGGGGCACAGATACGCAGTATTTT
. . TRBJ2-4 14 TRBV11-2 CASSPLSFQNIQYF TGTGCCAGCAGCCCCCTCTCTTTCCAAAACATTCAGTACTTC
. . TRBJ1-1 16 TRBV4-1 CASSQGAGAKNTEAFF TGCGCCAGCAGCCAGGGGGCAGGGGCTAAGAACACTGAAGCTTTCTTT
. TRBD1 TRBJ1-1 15 TRBV9 CASTALRDRSTEAFF TGTGCCAGCACCGCCCTCCGGGACAGGAGTACTGAAGCTTTCTTT
. . TRBJ1-4 14 TRBV5-1 CASSLRTPNEKLFF TGCGCCAGCAGCTTGCGGACACCCAATGAAAAACTGTTTTTT
. . TRBJ2-2 16 TRBV5-4 CASSLVRTSNTGELFF TGTGCCAGCAGCTTGGTCCGAACATCGAACACCGGGGAGCTGTTTTTT
. . TRBJ1-2 13 TRBV11-2 CASSPLAIGGYTF TGTGCCAGCAGCCCACTCGCTATAGGGGGCTACACCTTC
. . TRBJ1-2 13 TRBV7-9 CASSQDRNYGYTF TGTGCCAGCAGCCAGGACAGAAACTATGGCTACACCTTC
. TRBD2 TRBJ2-7 15 TRBV5-1 CASSLGTTTGYEQYF TGCGCCAGCAGCCTAGGGACTACCACGGGATACGAGCAGTACTTC
. TRBD2 TRBJ2-1 13 TRBV11-2 CASSLRLAGEQFF TGTGCCAGCAGCTTAAGACTAGCGGGGGAGCAGTTCTTC
. . TRBJ1-4 17 TRBV7-9 CASSLALERSTNEKLFF TGTGCCAGCAGCTTAGCGCTCGAAAGGTCAACTAATGAAAAACTGTTTTTT
few TRBD1 TRBJ1-2 16 TRBV4-2 CASSQEGGGQGAGYTF TGTGCCAGCAGCCAAGAAGGCGGTGGACAGGGGGCAGGCTACACCTTC
. . TRBJ1-1 15 TRBV27 CASSLSSGMNTEAFF TGTGCCAGCAGTTTAAGCTCAGGGATGAACACTGAAGCTTTCTTT
. . TRBJ2-5 16 TRBV7-9 CASSSDLVTSMETQYF TGTGCCAGCAGCTCGGATCTAGTGACATCGATGGAGACCCAGTACTTC
. . TRBJ2-3 15 TRBV4-3 CASSLEGGGADTQYF TGCGCCAGCAGCCTGGAGGGGGGCGGGGCAGATACGCAGTATTTT
. . TRBJ1-1 16 TRBV18 CASSTTSQILNTEAFF TGTGCCAGCTCAACCACATCACAGATCCTGAACACTGAAGCTTTCTTT
. . TRBJ1-6 12 TRBV6-5 CASRVLDSPLHF TGTGCCAGCCGCGTACTTGATTCACCCCTCCACTTT
. . TRBJ2-7 13 TRBV19 CASSPGQPYEQYF TGTGCCAGTAGTCCCGGACAGCCCTACGAGCAGTACTTC
. . TRBJ1-6 16 TRBV5-3 CARSLAWRAPNSPLHF TGTGCCAGAAGCTTGGCATGGAGGGCGCCGAATTCACCCCTCCACTTT
once . TRBJ1-6 15 TRBV27 CASSFTSSYNSPLHF TGTGCCAGCAGTTTCACCAGCTCCTATAATTCACCCCTCCACTTT
few TRBD1 TRBJ1-2 14 TRBV6-5 CASSYDREGYGYTF TGTGCCAGCAGTTACGACAGGGAAGGCTATGGCTACACCTTC
. TRBD2 TRBJ2-7 13 TRBV9 CASSVRPTSGLYF TGTGCCAGCAGCGTTCGACCGACTAGCGGACTGTACTTC
. TRBD1 TRBJ1-6 15 TRBV27 CASSFGQGLNSPLHF TGTGCCAGCAGTTTCGGACAGGGGCTTAATTCACCCCTCCACTTT
. . TRBJ1-1 15 TRBV7-8 CASSLVSQGRSQAFF TGTGCCAGCAGCTTAGTTTCTCAGGGAAGATCCCAAGCTTTCTTT
. . TRBJ2-7 14 TRBV6-1 CASSELGGTYEQYF TGTGCCAGCAGTGAACTAGGGGGGACCTACGAGCAGTACTTC
. . TRBJ1-2 15 TRBV30 CAWSQTITTNYGYTF TGTGCCTGGAGCCAAACGATAACTACCAACTATGGCTACACCTTC
. TRBD1 TRBJ2-7 17 TRBV4-3 CASSQDRGGANYFEQYF TGCGCCAGCAGCCAAGATCGAGGGGGCGCTAACTACTTCGAGCAGTACTTC
few . TRBJ2-5 11 TRBV2 CASSRGETQYF TGTGCCAGCAGCCGTGGGGAGACCCAGTACTTC
once . TRBJ2-1 14 TRBV7-2 CASSPTWLYNEQFF TGTGCCAGCAGCCCGACATGGCTATACAATGAGCAGTTCTTC
few . TRBJ1-2 13 TRBV10-2 CASSDIPEGGYTF TGCGCCAGCAGTGATATTCCGGAAGGCGGCTACACCTTC
. TRBD1 TRBJ1-3 13 TRBV29-1 CSGRGQGGNTIYF TGCAGCGGGAGGGGGCAGGGAGGAAACACCATATATTTT
. . TRBJ1-2 15 TRBV27 CASSLSFQASYGYTF TGTGCCAGCAGTTTATCTTTCCAAGCCTCCTATGGCTACACCTTC
. . TRBJ2-6 16 TRBV21-1 CASKQGPYSGANVLTF TGTGCCAGCAAACAGGGGCCCTACTCTGGGGCCAACGTCCTGACTTTC
. TRBD1 TRBJ1-5 15 TRBV2 CASRGGQGANQPQHF TGTGCCAGCAGGGGGGGACAGGGGGCGAATCAGCCCCAGCATTTT